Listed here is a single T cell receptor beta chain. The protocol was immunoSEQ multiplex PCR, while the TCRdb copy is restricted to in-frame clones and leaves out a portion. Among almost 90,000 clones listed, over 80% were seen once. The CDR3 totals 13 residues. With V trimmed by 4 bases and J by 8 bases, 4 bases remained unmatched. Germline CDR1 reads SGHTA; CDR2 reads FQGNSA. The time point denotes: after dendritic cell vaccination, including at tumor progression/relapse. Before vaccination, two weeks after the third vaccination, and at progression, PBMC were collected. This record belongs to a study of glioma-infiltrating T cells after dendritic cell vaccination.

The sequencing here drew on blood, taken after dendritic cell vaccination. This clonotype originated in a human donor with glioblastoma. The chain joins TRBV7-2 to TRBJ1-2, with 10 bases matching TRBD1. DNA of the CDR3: TGTGCCAGCAGCTGGGACAGGGGTGGAGGCTACACCTTC. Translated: CASSWDRGGGYTF.